This TCR beta chain was sequenced for a study of human T cells and chemical hapten exposure. Study-wide background: Read at 6 days, the patch tests placed 0.01% DPC on the upper back. Study-wide points: Significantly more large CDR3 similarity clusters arose among expanded TCRs than among controls. TCRs whose frequency exceeded 1 in 1000 remained the same following DPC sensitization.

Using its own MiXCR run on the RACE reads, TCRdb lists one record per CDR3 protein. The sample carries approximately 90,000 distinct CDR3 sequences, roughly 27% recorded once. Time point in this sample: patch test 3, about 24 weeks after DPC sensitization. Treatment given: therapeutic diphenylcyclopropenone sensitization with weekly scalp DPC. Unseparated into fractions, whole blood served as the source from which total RNA was extracted. V was shortened by 10 bases and J by 3 bases, with 14 bases between the two germline ends. The CDR3 extends over 13 amino acids. Germline assignment: CDR1 MNHEY and CDR2 SMNVEV (reference sequence). In this sample, this clonotype turned up a few times. Its specificity is not known.

The chain carries TRBV27 and TRBJ2-3; D is unclear. Sequencing was performed on whole blood, taken in connection with sensitization to the hapten diphenylcyclopropenone (DPC). The clonotype was recovered from a man between 35 and 55 years old with alopecia areata. Some clones in this sample may be carry-over from other donors' samples. CDR3 DNA sequence: TGTGCCACCAGCCCGCTAGGTACAGATACGCAGTATTTT. Protein: CATSPLGTDTQYF.